The 21 T cell receptor beta chains given below trace back to one sample, sequenced in a study of cytomegalovirus exposure and HLA in healthy donors. Use of 60 Vbeta and 13 Jbeta primers characterized the PCR. The table came from immunoSEQ multiplex PCR; TCRdb's copy has only in-frame clones and leaves some out. Among about 210,000 clones listed, roughly 80% were seen once. Sequencing was done on a sample of PBMCs. The receptors come from a man aged 25 to 40 in good health and CMV-seronegative.

The V and J genes are TRBV27 and TRBJ2-6; maybe TRBD2 (6 bases). The germline V gene encodes CDR1 MNHEY and CDR2 SMNVEV (reference sequence). V was shortened by 6 bases and J by 12 bases, with 18 bases between the two germline ends. This CDR3 contains 14 residues. CDR3 protein: CASSWRVEPSVLTF. The DNA of the CDR3 is TGTGCCAGCAGCTGGAGGGTGGAACCCAGCGTCCTGACTTTC.

The chain joins TRBV10-3 to TRBJ2-1, with 7 bases lining up with TRBD1. CDR1 is ENHRY and CDR2 is SYGVKD in the germline V gene. V lost 4 bases, J lost 5 bases, and 5 bases stayed unmatched. The CDR3 totals 14 residues. CDR3 sequence: CAISVAQGNNEQFF. Written as DNA, the CDR3 is TGTGCCATCAGTGTTGCACAGGGGAACAATGAGCAGTTCTTC.

The chain recombines TRBV28 with TRBJ2-1; 8 bases fit TRBD2. From germline, CDR1 is MDHEN and CDR2 SYDVKM. This CDR3 region has 15 residues. J gave up 4 bases and V 4 bases, and 6 bases lay outside the gene matches. CDR3 sequence (DNA): TGTGCCAGCAGTTCACCCGCGGGGGGATACAATGAGCAGTTCTTC. Translation: CASSSPAGGYNEQFF.

This clone was observed a single time. This chain links TRBV7-3 with TRBJ2-5, with TRBD2 as a possible D gene (7 bases). Germline V lookup: CDR1 SGHTA, CDR2 FQGTGA. The CDR3 sequence is 15 residues long. V was clipped by 5 bases and J by 2 bases, with 15 bases between them. In nucleotides, the CDR3 is TGTGCCAGCAGCCTGGGGGGGGCTAAACAAGAGACCCAGTACTTC. It encodes CASSLGGAKQETQYF.

This clone was seen more than once but under ten times. One end of the junction does not line up with germline, which may come from a read error. This chain joins TRBV7-9 and TRBJ1-1; D unclear. Germline V gene sequence: CDR1 SEHNR, CDR2 FQNEAQ (reference sequence). The CDR3 extends over 14 amino acids. The CDR3 region is CSSSLEAFNTEAFF. CDR3 DNA sequence: TGTTCCAGCAGCTTAGAAGCCTTTAACACTGAAGCTTTCTTT. Full variable domain (rest looked up from reference TRBV7-9 and TRBJ1-1): DTGVSQNPRHKITKRGQNVTFRCDPISEHNRLYWYRQTLGQGPEFLTYFQNEAQLEKSRLLSDRFSAERPKGSFSTLEIQRTEQGDSAMYLCSSSLEAFNTEAFFGQGTRLTVV.

As to this clone: The junction does not match germline at one end; this may be a read error. The chain carries TRBV18 and TRBJ2-6; 11 nucleotides align to TRBD1. This CDR3 is built from 17 residues. The germline V gene encodes CDR1 KGHSH and CDR2 LQKENI. CDR3: CASSPGQGAHGASVLTF. CDR3 DNA sequence: TGTGCCAGCTCACCTGGACAGGGGGCGCATGGGGCCAGCGTCCTGACTTTC.

This clone occurred a few times. The chain is built from TRBV5-1 and TRBJ1-2; D is unclear. V was shortened by 1 base and J by 3 bases, with 4 bases between the two germline ends. The CDR3 extends over 12 amino acids. Germline-derived CDR1 and CDR2 are SGHRS and YFSETQ. CDR3 residues: CASSLLDYGYTF. DNA for the CDR3: TGCGCCAGCAGCTTGCTTGACTATGGCTACACCTTC.

This clone was recorded once. The rearrangement uses TRBV10-2 and TRBJ2-5, with 9 bases that match TRBD2. TRBJ2-7 matches the DNA end more closely, so the J call is doubtful. Germline-derived CDR1 and CDR2 are WSHSY and SAAADI. The CDR3 loop spans 14 amino acids. DNA of the CDR3: TGCGCCAGCAGGATGAGCGGGGGGCGGAACGAGCAGTACTTC. Protein product: CASRMSGGRNEQYF.

V is TRBV11-3 and J is TRBJ1-5; D gene unclear. With 3 bases removed from V and 6 bases from J, the gap between germline ends came to 15 bases. This CDR3 region has 15 residues. Germline assignment: CDR1 SGHNT and CDR2 YENEEA. The CDR3 sequence: CASSFTRASSQPQHF. CDR3 coding DNA: TGTGCCAGCAGCTTCACAAGGGCTAGCTCTCAGCCCCAGCATTTT.

This clone has just a few counts. This chain joins TRBV29-1 and TRBJ2-7, with a tentative D call TRBD1 (6 bases). The CDR3 spans 12 residues. Germline loops: CDR1 SQVTM, CDR2 ANQGSEA. Trimming removed 4 bases at V and 2 bases at J, with 9 bases between. The chain's CDR3 is CSVGQVAYEQYF. In DNA form, the CDR3 reads TGCAGCGTTGGACAGGTAGCCTACGAGCAGTACTTC.

The V call is TRBV5-4, the J call TRBJ1-2; 7 bases match TRBD1. Unmatched junction bases numbered 12, after V lost 3 bases and J lost 4 bases. The germline V gene has CDR1 SGHNT and CDR2 YYREEE (reference sequence). The CDR3 sequence is 16 residues long. CDR3: CASSSSNRGSGYGYTF. The CDR3 DNA reads TGTGCCAGCAGCTCCTCGAACAGGGGTAGCGGCTATGGCTACACCTTC. Full variable domain (rest looked up from reference TRBV5-4 and TRBJ1-2): ETGVTQSPTHLIKTRGQQVTLRCSSQSGHNTVSWYQQALGQGPQFIFQYYREEENGRGNFPPRFSGLQFPNYSSELNVNALELDDSALYLCASSSSNRGSGYGYTFGSGTRLTVV.

This sequence joins TRBV5-4 and TRBJ2-1, with 14 bases matching TRBD2. Germline-derived CDR1 and CDR2 are SGHNT and YYREEE (reference sequence). The CDR3 is 15 amino acids. Losses at the gene ends were 4 bases for V and 5 bases for J; bases not matched to a gene: 2. CDR3 sequence (DNA): TGTGCCAGCAGCACGGGACTAGCGGGGGACAATGAGCAGTTCTTC. Its translation is CASSTGLAGDNEQFF.

The chain couples TRBV2 to TRBJ2-1, with a tentative D call TRBD2 (5 bases). Trimming shortened V by 3 bases and J by 9 bases, and 12 bases separated the two germline ends. Germline V lookup: CDR1 SNHLY, CDR2 FYNNEI. The CDR3 covers 13 residues. The CDR3 protein is CASSESGRGEQFF. DNA of the CDR3: TGTGCCAGCAGTGAGAGCGGCCGGGGTGAGCAGTTCTTC.

This chain links TRBV5-4 with TRBJ2-2; 8 bases map to TRBD2. The germline V gene encodes CDR1 SGHNT and CDR2 YYREEE (reference sequence). The V and J ends lost 4 bases and 5 bases, in that order; junction bases with no gene match: 7. The length of the CDR3 is 15 residues. The CDR3: CASSLEAGETGELFF. In DNA form, the CDR3 reads TGTGCCAGCAGCCTCGAAGCGGGGGAAACCGGGGAGCTGTTTTTT.

The chain recombines TRBV11-2 with TRBJ2-1, with 11 bases that match TRBD2. V gave up 5 bases and J gave up 7 bases; unmatched junction bases: 4. Per germline, CDR1 SGHAT and CDR2 FQNNGV. The CDR3 has 14 amino acids. The CDR3 reads CASSPPSGRNEQFF. Here the CDR3 DNA reads TGTGCCAGCAGCCCTCCTAGCGGGAGGAATGAGCAGTTCTTC.

V and J are TRBV9 and TRBJ1-5, with a possible D match to TRBD1 (5 bases). Germline V gene sequence: CDR1 SGDLS, CDR2 YYNGEE. V gave up 2 bases and J gave up 7 bases, with 10 bases separating them. The CDR3 spans 13 residues. The CDR3 loop is CASSVGGEQPQHF. CDR3 coding DNA: TGTGCCAGCAGCGTGGGAGGGGAGCAGCCCCAGCATTTT.

This clone was observed a single time. The chain is built from TRBV5-1 and TRBJ1-4; D call uncertain. V lost 0 bases, J lost 4 bases, and 10 bases lay in between. The CDR3 runs to 15 residues. Germline CDR1 and CDR2: SGHRS and YFSETQ. This CDR3 reads CASSLVVGSNEKLFF. CDR3 DNA: TGCGCCAGCAGCTTGGTAGTAGGGAGTAATGAAAAACTGTTTTTT.

A few counts support this clone. The chain carries TRBV9 and TRBJ2-2, with 10 bases that match TRBD1. The CDR3 loop spans 15 amino acids. Germline lookup yields CDR1 SGDLS and CDR2 YYNGEE. The J segment lost 8 bases and the V segment lost 3 bases, leaving 7 bases of the junction unmatched. The CDR3 bases are TGTGCCAGCAGCGCCACGGACAGGGGGGCAGGGGAGCTGTTTTTT. It specifies CASSATDRGAGELFF.

The rearrangement uses TRBV7-6 and TRBJ1-2; 11 positions agree with TRBD1. J was trimmed by 6 bases and V by 3 bases; bases with no gene match: 0. This CDR3 spans 13 amino acids. From germline, CDR1 is SGHVS and CDR2 FNYEAQ. The CDR3 DNA sequence: TGTGCCAGCAGCTTGGACAGGGGGCATGGCTACACCTTC. This translates into CASSLDRGHGYTF.

The chain joins TRBV28 to TRBJ1-5; 7 bases are shared with TRBD1. The CDR3 extends over 12 amino acids. The germline V gene encodes CDR1 MDHEN and CDR2 SYDVKM. Losses at the gene ends were 7 bases for V and 6 bases for J; bases not matched to a gene: 3. The CDR3 reads CASTGGGQPQHF. The DNA for the CDR3 is TGTGCCAGCACAGGGGGAGGTCAGCCCCAGCATTTT.

The chain joins TRBV7-9 to TRBJ1-1, with D perhaps TRBD1 (6 bases). The CDR3 is 15 amino acids. Germline loops: CDR1 SEHNR, CDR2 FQNEAQ (reference sequence). V lost 5 bases to trimming and J lost 3 bases, with 16 bases between them. The CDR3 DNA follows: TGTGCCAGCAGCCCGGGTCGACAGGCATACACTGAAGCTTTCTTT. It is translated as CASSPGRQAYTEAFF.